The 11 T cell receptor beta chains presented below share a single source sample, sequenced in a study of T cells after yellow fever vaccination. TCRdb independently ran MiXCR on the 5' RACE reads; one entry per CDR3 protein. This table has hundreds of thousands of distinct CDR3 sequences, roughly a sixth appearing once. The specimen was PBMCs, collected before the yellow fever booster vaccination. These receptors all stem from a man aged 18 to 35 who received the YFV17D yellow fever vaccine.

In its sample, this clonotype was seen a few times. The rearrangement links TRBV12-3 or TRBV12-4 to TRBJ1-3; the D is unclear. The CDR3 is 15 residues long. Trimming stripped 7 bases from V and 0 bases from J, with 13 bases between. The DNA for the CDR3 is TGTGCCAGCAAAGGTCGACCGAACTCTGGAAACACCATATATTTT. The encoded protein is CASKGRPNSGNTIYF.

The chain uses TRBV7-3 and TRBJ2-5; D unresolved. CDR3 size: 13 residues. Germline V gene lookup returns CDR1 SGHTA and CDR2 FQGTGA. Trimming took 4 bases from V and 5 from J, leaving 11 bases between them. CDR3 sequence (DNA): TGTGCCAGCAGCTCACAGATGGGGGAGACCCAGTACTTC. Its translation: CASSSQMGETQYF.

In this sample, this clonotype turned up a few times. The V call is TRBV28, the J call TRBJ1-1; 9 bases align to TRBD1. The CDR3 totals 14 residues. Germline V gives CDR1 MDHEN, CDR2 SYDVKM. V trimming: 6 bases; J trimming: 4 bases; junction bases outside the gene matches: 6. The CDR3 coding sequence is TGTGCCAGCAGACGGGGACAGGGAGGCACTGAAGCTTTCTTT. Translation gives CASRRGQGGTEAFF.

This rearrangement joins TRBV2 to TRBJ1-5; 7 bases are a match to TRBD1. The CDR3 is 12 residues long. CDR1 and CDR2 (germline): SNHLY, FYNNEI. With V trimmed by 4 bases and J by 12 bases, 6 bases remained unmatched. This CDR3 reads CASSVDRVDQHF. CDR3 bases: TGTGCCAGCAGTGTTGACAGGGTGGACCAGCATTTT.

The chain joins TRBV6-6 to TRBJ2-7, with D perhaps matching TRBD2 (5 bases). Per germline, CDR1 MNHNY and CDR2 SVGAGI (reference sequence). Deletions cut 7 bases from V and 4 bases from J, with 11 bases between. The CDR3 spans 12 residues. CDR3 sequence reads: CASTDGVYEQYF. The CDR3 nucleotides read TGTGCCAGCACCGACGGGGTATACGAGCAGTACTTC.

The CDR3 DNA follows: TGTGCCAGCAACTCAGCAGGGTTGCGGCCGGGAGGGGCCAACGTCCTGACTTTC. Amino acid sequence: CASNSAGLRPGGANVLTF. This sequence joins TRBV5-5 and TRBJ2-6; D might be TRBD1 or TRBD2, each matching 5 bases. Per germline, CDR1 SGHKS and CDR2 YYEKEE (reference sequence). The CDR3 has 18 amino acids. V shed 6 bases and J shed 4 bases, with 23 bases lying between them.

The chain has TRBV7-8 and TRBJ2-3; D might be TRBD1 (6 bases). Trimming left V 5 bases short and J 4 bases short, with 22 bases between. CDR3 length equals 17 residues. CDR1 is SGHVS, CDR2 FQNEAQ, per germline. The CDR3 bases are TGTGCCAGCAGCATATCATCCAGGGGAACATTGGCAGATACGCAGTATTTT. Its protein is CASSISSRGTLADTQYF.

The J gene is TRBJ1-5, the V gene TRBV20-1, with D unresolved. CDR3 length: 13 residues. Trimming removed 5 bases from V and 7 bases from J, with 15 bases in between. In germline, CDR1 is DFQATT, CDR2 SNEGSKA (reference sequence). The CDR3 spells CSAFPGSGQPQHF. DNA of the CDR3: TGCAGTGCTTTCCCGGGGAGCGGCCAGCCCCAGCATTTT.

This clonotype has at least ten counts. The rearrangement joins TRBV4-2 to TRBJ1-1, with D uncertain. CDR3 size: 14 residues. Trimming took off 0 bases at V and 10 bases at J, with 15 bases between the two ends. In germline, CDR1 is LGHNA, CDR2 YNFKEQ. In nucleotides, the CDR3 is TGTGCCAGCAGCCAAGAATCGGGCAGGATAAGAGCTTTCTTT. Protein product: CASSQESGRIRAFF.

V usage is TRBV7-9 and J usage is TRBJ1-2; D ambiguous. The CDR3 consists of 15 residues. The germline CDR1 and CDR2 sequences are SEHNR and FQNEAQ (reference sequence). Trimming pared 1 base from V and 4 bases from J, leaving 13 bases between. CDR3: CASSLDAKQSYGYTF. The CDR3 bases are TGTGCCAGCAGCTTAGACGCCAAACAAAGCTATGGCTACACCTTC.

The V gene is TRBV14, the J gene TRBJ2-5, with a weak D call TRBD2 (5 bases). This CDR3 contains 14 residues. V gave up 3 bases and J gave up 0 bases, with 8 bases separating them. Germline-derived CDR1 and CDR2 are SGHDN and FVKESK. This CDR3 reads CASSQWRDQETQYF. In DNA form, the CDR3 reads TGTGCCAGCAGCCAGTGGCGGGACCAAGAGACCCAGTACTTC.